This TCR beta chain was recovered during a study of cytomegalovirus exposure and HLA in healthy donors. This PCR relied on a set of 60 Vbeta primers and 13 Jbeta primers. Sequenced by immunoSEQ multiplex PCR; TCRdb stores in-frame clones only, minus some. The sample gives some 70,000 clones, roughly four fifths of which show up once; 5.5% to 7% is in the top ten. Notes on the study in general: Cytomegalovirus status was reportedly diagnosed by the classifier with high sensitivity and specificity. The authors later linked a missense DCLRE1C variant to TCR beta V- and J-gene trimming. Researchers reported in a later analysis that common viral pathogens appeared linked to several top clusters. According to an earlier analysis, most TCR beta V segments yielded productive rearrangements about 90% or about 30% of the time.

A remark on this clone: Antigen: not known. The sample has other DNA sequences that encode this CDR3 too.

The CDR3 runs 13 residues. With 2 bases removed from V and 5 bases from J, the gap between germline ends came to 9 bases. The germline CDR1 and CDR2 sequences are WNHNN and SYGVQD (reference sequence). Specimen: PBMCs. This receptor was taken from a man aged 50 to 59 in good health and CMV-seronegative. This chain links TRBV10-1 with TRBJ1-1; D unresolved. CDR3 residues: CASSEGGRTEAFF. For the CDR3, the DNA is TGCGCCAGCAGTGAGGGCGGGCGTACTGAAGCTTTCTTT.